Sequencing of this T cell receptor (beta chain) was carried out in a study of early T cells in non-severe SARS-CoV-2 infection. Study-wide context: With bulk RNA from unsorted whole blood as input, sequencing yielded unpaired chains. Regarding the study as a whole: Using VDJdb, the matching emphasized anti-spike CD8 responses while missing private and CD4 specificities.

Separate cDNA molecules each had unique molecular identifiers attached to them. TCRdb analysed the 5' RACE reads with MiXCR anew, one entry per CDR3 protein. The sample consists of approximately 85,000 distinct CDR3 sequences, more than 9% of them appearing once. This clonotype was detected a few times. Its antigen is currently unknown. This CDR3 has 13 residues. Trimming left V 1 base short and J 7 bases short, with 10 bases between. CDR1 is SEHNR and CDR2 is FQNEAQ in the germline V gene (reference sequence). The sample consisted of whole blood. The rearrangement joins TRBV7-9 to TRBJ1-1, with D unresolved. This clonotype originated in an adult who was a healthcare worker with PCR-confirmed SARS-CoV-2 infection or an uninfected control (not recorded which). This chain's CDR3 is CASSLESRFEAFF. Written as DNA, the CDR3 is TGTGCCAGCAGCTTAGAGAGTCGGTTTGAAGCTTTCTTT.